The 9 T cell receptor beta chains below come from one sample, sequenced in a study of patients and donors after allogeneic stem cell transplantation (dated by TCRdb to about 2020). The protocol used for the library was RT-PCR. Reads for this sample came from a NextSeq 550. TCRdb reran the public reads through fastp at Q25 and MiXCR, keeping productive beta chains. Rows matching on CDR3 protein sequence are summarized as one entry with the most common DNA and genes. In this sample the table shows approximately 200,000 distinct CDR3 sequences, 41% of which occur a single time. The top ten constitute less than 40% of the sample. The sample consisted of blood, either unsorted or a sorted T cell fraction (not recorded which). Receptors originate from a human donor who was either an allogeneic HSCT recipient or a stem cell or donor lymphocyte infusion donor (not recorded which). It is not recorded whose cells these are; they may come from a transplant donor.

The chain joins TRBV20-1 to TRBJ1-1; unclear D gene. Germline V gene data show CDR1 as DFQATT and CDR2 as SNEGSKA (reference sequence). This CDR3 has 16 amino acids. V was cut by 4 bases and J by 5 bases, with 23 bases left in between. Written as DNA, the CDR3 is TGCAGTGCTACGAAAATTAACTTAATTCTCGAGACTGAAGCTTTCTTT. Its protein is CSATKINLILETEAFF.

The chain uses TRBV15 and TRBJ1-1, with D unclear. V was clipped by 2 bases and J by 7 bases, with 14 bases between them. The germline CDR1 and CDR2 sequences are LNHNV and YYDKDF (reference sequence). The CDR3 extends over 14 amino acids. The CDR3 nucleotides read TGTGCCACCAGCAGACCCCAAGGACGGGGTGAAGCTTTCTTT. Protein sequence: CATSRPQGRGEAFF. The variable domain in full, completed from reference TRBV15 and TRBJ1-1, reads DAMVIQNPRYQVTQFGKPVTLSCSQTLNHNVMYWYQQKSSQAPKLLFHYYDKDFNNEADTPDNFQSRRPNTSFCFLDIRSPGLGDTAMYLCATSRPQGRGEAFFGQGTRLTVV.

This clonotype was picked up a small number of times. The chain recombines TRBV12-3 or TRBV12-4 with TRBJ1-4; 9 bases align to TRBD1. V shed 4 bases, J shed 8 bases, and the junction held 11 bases outside the gene matches. The CDR3 spans 16 residues. DNA of the CDR3: TGTGCCAGCAGTTCCAAATCGACAGGGGGTTGGGAAAAACTGTTTTTT. It yields the protein CASSSKSTGGWEKLFF.

This sequence joins TRBV6-6 and TRBJ2-7; D assignment may be TRBD1 or TRBD2 (5 bases each). V shed 2 bases and J shed 3 bases, with 11 bases lying between them. In germline, CDR1 is MNHNY, CDR2 SVGAGI (reference sequence). The CDR3 is 14 residues long. This CDR3 reads CASSYRDGFYEQYF. CDR3 nucleotide sequence: TGTGCCAGCAGTTACCGGGACGGATTCTACGAGCAGTACTTC.

The gene calls are TRBV28 and TRBJ2-2; a weak D match, TRBD1 (6 bases). CDR3 size: 14 residues. Per germline, CDR1 MDHEN and CDR2 SYDVKM. V was cut by 10 bases and J by 2 bases, with 14 bases left in between. CDR3 sequence (DNA): TGTGCCACCCCCCAACAGGGTAACACCGGGGAGCTGTTTTTT. Protein product: CATPQQGNTGELFF. Drawing the rest from reference TRBV28 and TRBJ2-2, the complete variable domain is DVKVTQSSRYLVKRTGEKVFLECVQDMDHENMFWYRQDPGLGLRLIYFSYDVKMKEKGDIPEGYSVSREKKERFSLILESASTNQTSMYLCATPQQGNTGELFFGEGSRLTVL.

This clonotype has just one count. V gene TRBV5-1 combines with J gene TRBJ2-7; 7 bases are a match to TRBD1. Germline CDR1 SGHRS, CDR2 YFSETQ. J gave up 5 bases and V 2 bases, and 13 bases lay outside the gene matches. CDR3 size: 16 residues. The chain's CDR3 is CASSFVVEQGIHEQYF. In DNA, the CDR3 is TGCGCCAGCAGCTTCGTAGTGGAACAGGGGATCCACGAGCAGTACTTC.

In this sample, this clonotype turned up a few times. V usage is TRBV11-1 and J usage is TRBJ2-7; 8 bases align to TRBD1. From germline, CDR1 is SGHAT and CDR2 FQDESV (reference sequence). The CDR3 is made up of 15 amino acids. V lost 5 bases and J lost 4; bases outside the gene matches: 10. The CDR3 sequence: CASSERTGYFYEQYF. The CDR3 nucleotides read TGTGCCAGCAGCGAAAGGACAGGGTATTTTTACGAGCAGTACTTC.

This clonotype was detected only a few times. The chain is built from TRBV3-1 and TRBJ1-2, with D possibly matching TRBD1 (6 bases). CDR1 is LGHDT and CDR2 is YNNKEL in the germline V gene (reference sequence). The CDR3 consists of 18 residues. The V end was cut by 2 bases, the J end by 0 bases, with 19 bases between. The CDR3 region is CASSQLIIPGEANYGYTF. CDR3 bases: TGTGCCAGCAGCCAATTAATTATCCCAGGGGAGGCTAACTATGGCTACACCTTC.

The chain joins TRBV5-1 to TRBJ2-5, with D perhaps TRBD1 or TRBD2 (5 bases each). V was cut by 5 bases and J by 4 bases, with 15 bases left in between. Germline V gene lookup returns CDR1 SGHRS and CDR2 YFSETQ. This CDR3 comprises 14 residues. CDR3 sequence: CASRDLSGGETQYF. CDR3 coding DNA: TGCGCCAGCAGGGACCTTTCTGGGGGAGAGACCCAGTACTTC.